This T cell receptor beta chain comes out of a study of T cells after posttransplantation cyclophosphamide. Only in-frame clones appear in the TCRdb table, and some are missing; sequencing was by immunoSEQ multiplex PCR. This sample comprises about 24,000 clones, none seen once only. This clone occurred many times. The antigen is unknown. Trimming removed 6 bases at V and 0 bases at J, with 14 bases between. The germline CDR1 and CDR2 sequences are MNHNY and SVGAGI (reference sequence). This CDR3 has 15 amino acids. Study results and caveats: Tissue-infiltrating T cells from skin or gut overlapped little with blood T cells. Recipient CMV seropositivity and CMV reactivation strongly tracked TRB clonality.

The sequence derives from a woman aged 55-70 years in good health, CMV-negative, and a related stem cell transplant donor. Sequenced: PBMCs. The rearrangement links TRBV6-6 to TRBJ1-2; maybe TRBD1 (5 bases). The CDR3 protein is CASSPGGGANYGYTF. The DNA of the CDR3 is TGTGCCAGCAGCCCCGGGGGAGGAGCTAACTATGGCTACACCTTC.